This TCR beta chain appears in the sequencing data of a study of blood T cells in healthy people across ages. For the second PCR, which ran for roughly 6 to 12 cycles, a sample-barcoded 5' primer and a J-beta primer mix were used. One entry per CDR3 protein, called by TCRdb with MiXCR from the 5' RACE reads. The sample has around 1,000,000 distinct CDR3 sequences; about two fifths are singletons. The CDR3 covers 14 residues. V lost 4 bases to trimming and J lost 11 bases, with 21 bases between them. The germline V gene encodes CDR1 SGDLS and CDR2 YYNGEE. The sample was blood. The receptor comes from a man between 18 and 35 years old in good health. The chain carries TRBV9 and TRBJ1-1, with D possibly matching TRBD1 (5 bases). DNA of the CDR3: TGTGCCAGCAGCCCCTCACCCGGGGCTATTTTGGCTTTCTTT. Its translation: CASSPSPGAILAFF.